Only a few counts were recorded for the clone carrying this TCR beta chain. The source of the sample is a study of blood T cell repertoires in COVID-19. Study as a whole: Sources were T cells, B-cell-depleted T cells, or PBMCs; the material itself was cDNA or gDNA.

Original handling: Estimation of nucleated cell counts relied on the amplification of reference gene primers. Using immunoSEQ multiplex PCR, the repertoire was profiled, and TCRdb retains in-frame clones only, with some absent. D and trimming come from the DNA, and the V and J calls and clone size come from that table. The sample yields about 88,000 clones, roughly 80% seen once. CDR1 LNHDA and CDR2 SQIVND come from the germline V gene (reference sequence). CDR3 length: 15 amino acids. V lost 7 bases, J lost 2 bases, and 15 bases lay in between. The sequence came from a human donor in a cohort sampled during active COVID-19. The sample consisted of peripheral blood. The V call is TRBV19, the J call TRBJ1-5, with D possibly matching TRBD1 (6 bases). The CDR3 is CASNPTQGGNQPQHF. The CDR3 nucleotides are TGTGCCAGTAACCCGACACAGGGAGGCAATCAGCCCCAGCATTTT. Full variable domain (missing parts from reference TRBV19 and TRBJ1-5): DGGITQSPKYLFRKEGQNVTLSCEQNLNHDAMYWYRQDPGQGLRLIYYSQIVNDFQKGDIAEGYSVSREKKESFPLTVTSAQKNPTAFYLCASNPTQGGNQPQHFGDGTRLSIL.